A selection of T cell receptor beta chains follows, all from one sample in a study of T cells after yellow fever vaccination. TCRdb re-called the 5' RACE reads with MiXCR, one entry per CDR3 protein. The top ten hold about a sixth of the sample, which has approximately 300,000 distinct CDR3 sequences, around 7% seen once. This specimen was PBMCs, taken roughly 46 days after the first yellow fever vaccination. These receptors were collected from a man aged 18 to 29 who received the YFV17D yellow fever vaccine. CDR3s include the opening cysteine and the closing phenylalanine or tryptophan. D genes are given only for firm matches. Size is omitted from some rows. Given values are once, few, many or a class for expanded clones.

j_call,d_call,clone_size,v_call,cdr3_nt,cdr3_aa
TRBJ2-5,TRBD1,many,TRBV24-1,TGTGCCACCAGTGATTCCCGGACAGGGCAAGAGACCCAGTACTTC,CATSDSRTGQETQYF
TRBJ1-1,TRBD1,NA,TRBV5-8,TGTGCCAGCAGGTACGATCAGGGGGCAGGTGAAGCTTTCTTT,CASRYDQGAGEAFF
TRBJ2-5,TRBD2,many,TRBV7-9,TGTGCCAGCAGCCCTGGACTAGAAGAGACCCAGTACTTC,CASSPGLEETQYF
TRBJ2-1,TRBD2,NA,TRBV9,TGTGCCAGCAGCCCCTATGGGACTAGCTACGATGAGCAGTTCTTC,CASSPYGTSYDEQFF
TRBJ2-1,NA,NA,TRBV11-2,TGTGCCAGCAGGTTTAGGCCGAGACAAGGGGTCGGCTCCTACAATGAGCAGTTCTTC,CASRFRPRQGVGSYNEQFF
TRBJ2-7,NA,NA,TRBV5-1,TGCGCCAGCAGCTGGGGTGTCGGGGTCGAGCAGTACTTC,CASSWGVGVEQYF
TRBJ1-6,NA,NA,TRBV7-9,TGTGCCAGCAGCTTAGATTTCGGAAGCTCCTATAATTCACCCCTCCACTTT,CASSLDFGSSYNSPLHF
TRBJ1-4,TRBD1,few,TRBV7-2,TGTGCCAGCAGCGTGTACAGGGGGCTGGGTGAAAAACTGTTTTTT,CASSVYRGLGEKLFF
TRBJ2-1,TRBD2,few,TRBV12-3/TRBV12-4,TGTGCCAGCAGTTTAGTGGGGGGGAACAATGAGCAGTTCTTC,CASSLVGGNNEQFF
TRBJ2-5,NA,many,TRBV6-1,TGTGCCAGCAGTACGGTAGAGACCCAGTACTTC,CASSTVETQYF
TRBJ1-1,NA,few,TRBV6-1,TGTGCCAGCAGTGAACAGCAGGGGTACACTGAAGCTTTCTTT,CASSEQQGYTEAFF
TRBJ2-1,NA,many,TRBV15,TGTGCCACCAGCAGAGGTGGCACCTTGAATGAGCAGTTCTTC,CATSRGGTLNEQFF
TRBJ2-1,NA,few,TRBV5-1,TGCGCCAGCAGCTCGCAGGGTGGTTCCAATGAGCAGTTCTTC,CASSSQGGSNEQFF
TRBJ2-1,TRBD2,many,TRBV6-1,TGTGCCAGCAAAATCCGGCCGGTAGCGGGTTCATACAATGAGCAGTTCTTC,CASKIRPVAGSYNEQFF
TRBJ2-2,NA,NA,TRBV10-3,TGTGCCATCAGTGAGAGAGGGAACACCGGGGAGCTGTTTTTT,CAISERGNTGELFF
TRBJ2-6,NA,NA,TRBV5-1,TGCGCCAGCAGCCCTCGGGCACCGAACTCTGGGGCCAACGTCCTGACTTTC,CASSPRAPNSGANVLTF
TRBJ2-2,NA,few,TRBV12-5,TGTGCTAGTGGTCGGACAGTAGACACCGGGGAGCTGTTTTTT,CASGRTVDTGELFF
TRBJ1-4,TRBD1,NA,TRBV16,TGTGCCAGCAGCCAATCGGAGCTTGACAGGGGAAATGAAAAACTGTTTTTT,CASSQSELDRGNEKLFF
TRBJ1-1,NA,few,TRBV7-9,TGTGCCAGCAGCCCAACCCCCCCACAAACTGAAGCTTTCTTT,CASSPTPPQTEAFF
TRBJ1-1,TRBD1,few,TRBV5-5,TGTGCCAGCAGCCCGGGACAGGGGGCCCGGAACACTGAAGCTTTCTTT,CASSPGQGARNTEAFF
TRBJ2-2,TRBD1,NA,TRBV3-1,TGTGCCAGCACCCAGAGGGGGCGGGCCGGGGAGCTGTTTTTT,CASTQRGRAGELFF
TRBJ2-3,TRBD2,NA,TRBV7-9,TGTGCCTGCCCCGCGGGGGGACTCACAGATACGCAGTATTTT,CACPAGGLTDTQYF
TRBJ1-3,NA,few,TRBV4-1,TGCGCCAGCAGCCAACTGTACTCTGGAAACACCATATATTTT,CASSQLYSGNTIYF
TRBJ2-1,TRBD2,many,TRBV27,TGTGCCAGCAGTTTAATAGCGGGGGTATACAATGAGCAGTTCTTC,CASSLIAGVYNEQFF
TRBJ2-1,NA,many,TRBV5-1,TGCGCCAGCAGCTTGTGGGGGGCAGGCAATGAGCAGTTCTTC,CASSLWGAGNEQFF
TRBJ1-5,NA,NA,TRBV19,TGTGCCAGCGGGCGGGTTGATCAGCCCCAGCATTTT,CASGRVDQPQHF
TRBJ1-4,TRBD1,NA,TRBV12-3/TRBV12-4,TGTGCCAGCAGTACAGGGGGCTTTCGGAGTAATGAAAAACTGTTTTTT,CASSTGGFRSNEKLFF
TRBJ2-6,NA,NA,TRBV7-3,TGTGCCAGCAGCTTACTCGGCGCTGGGGCCAACGTCCTGACTTTC,CASSLLGAGANVLTF
TRBJ2-3,NA,many,TRBV18,TGTGCCAGCTCAACAGGGGCGGGGGTGCGAAATACGCAGTATTTT,CASSTGAGVRNTQYF